A selection of T cell receptor beta chains follows, all from one sample in a study of primary melanoma T cells and metastatic recurrence. Clones were read by immunoSEQ multiplex PCR, and TCRdb kept only the in-frame ones, dropping some. The profile shows 480 or so clones, over 65% of them singletons. Sequencing used melanoma tumor tissue. These receptors were collected from a human donor with melanoma. The CDR3 runs from the conserved cysteine through the conserved F or W. A D gene is named only where the DNA matches it firmly. Clone sizes are given selectively: once, few, many, or a class where the clone is expanded.

j_call v_call clone_size d_call cdr3_aa cdr3_nt
TRBJ2-7 TRBV29-1 NA TRBD1 CSVETGQGRSYEQYF TGCAGCGTCGAGACGGGACAGGGAAGATCCTACGAGCAGTACTTC
TRBJ1-5 TRBV6-8 NA NA CASSYRARVLSNQPQHF TGTGCCAGCAGTTACCGCGCAAGGGTTCTAAGCAATCAGCCCCAGCATTTT
TRBJ1-2 TRBV7-1 NA NA CASSLTGPYGYTF TGTGCCAGCAGTTTAACCGGTCCCTATGGCTACACCTTC
TRBJ1-6 TRBV7-4 NA NA CASSQARSSYNSPLHF TGTGCCAGCAGCCAGGCCAGGAGCTCCTATAATTCACCCCTCCACTTT
TRBJ2-3 TRBV10-1 NA NA CASTAQRLVAADTQYF TGCGCCAGCACCGCCCAGCGACTAGTAGCGGCAGATACGCAGTATTTT
TRBJ2-3 TRBV7-7 NA TRBD1 CASSLIRGISTDTQYF TGTGCCAGCAGCTTAATCAGGGGGATTAGCACAGATACGCAGTATTTT
TRBJ1-6 TRBV5-1 NA NA CASSRQEISSYNSPLHF TGCGCCAGCAGCAGACAAGAAATTAGCTCCTATAATTCACCCCTCCACTTT
TRBJ1-1 TRBV6-8 NA NA CASSYLGNTEAFF TGTGCCAGCAGTTACTTGGGGAACACTGAAGCTTTCTTT
TRBJ2-1 TRBV6-4 NA TRBD2 CASSSPGAGERGEEQFF TGTGCCAGCAGTTCTCCGGGTGCGGGAGAGAGAGGGGAGGAGCAGTTCTTC
TRBJ2-2 TRBV11-3 NA NA CASSLGLSLNTGELFF TGTGCCAGCAGCTTAGGTCTTAGTCTGAACACCGGGGAGCTGTTTTTT
TRBJ2-7 TRBV19 NA TRBD2 CASSRLAGDPYEQYF TGTGCCAGTAGCAGACTAGCGGGGGACCCCTACGAGCAGTACTTC
TRBJ1-1 TRBV11-3 NA TRBD1 CASSTGTVITEAFF TGTGCCAGCAGCACCGGGACAGTCATCACTGAAGCTTTCTTT
TRBJ2-1 TRBV29-1 NA NA CSVASRFQSSYNEQFF TGCAGCGTCGCATCTAGATTCCAAAGCTCCTACAATGAGCAGTTCTTC
TRBJ2-7 TRBV11-3 NA NA CASSLDWGPGRSSYEQYF TGTGCCAGCAGCTTAGATTGGGGCCCGGGGAGAAGCTCCTACGAGCAGTACTTC
TRBJ1-1 TRBV11-3 once TRBD1 CASSQGQEGTEAFF TGTGCCAGCAGCCAGGGACAGGAAGGTACTGAAGCTTTCTTT
TRBJ1-1 TRBV11-3 few NA CASSLAPGASNTEAFF TGTGCCAGCAGCTTGGCGCCAGGAGCTTCGAACACTGAAGCTTTCTTT
TRBJ1-6 TRBV28 NA NA CASRGAYYNSPLHF TGTGCCAGCAGAGGCGCCTACTATAATTCACCCCTCCACTTT
TRBJ2-3 TRBV7-1 NA NA CASSFRTSTDTQYF TGTGCCAGCAGCTTTCGGACTAGCACAGATACGCAGTATTTT
TRBJ2-5 TRBV30 NA NA CAWSVFAGAETQYF TGTGCCTGGAGTGTATTCGCTGGGGCAGAGACCCAGTACTTC
TRBJ2-1 TRBV7-6 NA TRBD1 CASSLKDREHEQFF TGTGCCAGCAGCTTGAAGGACAGGGAACATGAGCAGTTCTTC
TRBJ2-4 TRBV30 NA TRBD2 CAWSVALAGAGAKNIQYF TGTGCCTGGAGTGTAGCCCTAGCGGGGGCCGGAGCCAAAAACATTCAGTACTTC
TRBJ1-6 TRBV5-1 NA NA CASSLAQGPLYGSPLHF TGCGCCAGCAGCTTGGCCCAGGGCCCCTTATACGGTTCACCCCTCCACTTT
TRBJ1-3 TRBV6-8 NA NA CASSSLTGYYSGNTIYF TGTGCCAGCAGTTCATTGACAGGCTACTACTCTGGAAACACCATATATTTT
TRBJ1-2 TRBV19 NA NA CASSNRDFGGYTF TGTGCCAGTAGTAACCGGGACTTTGGTGGCTACACCTTC
TRBJ2-3 TRBV7-7 NA TRBD2 CASSLELAGGTDTQYF TGTGCCAGCAGCTTGGAACTAGCGGGGGGCACAGATACGCAGTATTTT
TRBJ2-1 TRBV6-8 NA NA CASSLRGSSSYNEQFF TGTGCCAGCAGCCTTAGGGGCTCAAGCTCCTACAATGAGCAGTTCTTC
TRBJ1-2 TRBV6-8 NA NA CASSSKGNYGYTF TGTGCCAGCAGTTCGAAGGGTAACTATGGCTACACCTTC
TRBJ2-3 TRBV11-3 hyperexpanded TRBD2 CASSPPGSGGDTQYF TGTGCCAGCAGCCCACCGGGTAGCGGGGGAGATACGCAGTATTTT
TRBJ1-5 TRBV19 few TRBD1 CASSVNRGTQPQHF TGTGCCAGTAGTGTCAACAGGGGGACTCAGCCCCAGCATTTT
TRBJ2-7 TRBV6-8 NA TRBD1 CASSRTGTYEQYF TGTGCCAGCAGCCGGACAGGGACCTACGAGCAGTACTTC
TRBJ2-1 TRBV6-8 NA NA CASSPTNRATIAYNEQFF TGTGCCAGCAGTCCAACGAACAGGGCCACAATCGCCTACAATGAGCAGTTCTTC
TRBJ2-7 TRBV5-1 NA TRBD1 CASSTRTGAYEQYF TGCGCCAGCAGCACTCGGACAGGGGCCTACGAGCAGTACTTC
TRBJ1-3 TRBV23-1 NA NA CASSQSSRESGNTIYF TGCGCCAGCAGTCAATCGTCCAGGGAATCTGGAAACACCATATATTTT
TRBJ2-7 TRBV11-3 NA NA CASSRGPLATIYEQYF TGTGCCAGCAGCCGGGGCCCTCTAGCGACGATATACGAGCAGTACTTC
TRBJ2-5 TRBV19 NA NA CASSLVGTADQETQYF TGTGCCAGTAGTCTCGTGGGAACGGCGGACCAAGAGACCCAGTACTTC
TRBJ1-2 TRBV6-8 once TRBD1 CASRDRESLNYGYTF TGTGCCAGCAGGGACAGGGAGTCCCTTAACTATGGCTACACCTTC
TRBJ2-7 TRBV30 NA TRBD1 CAWTKDRGYEQYF TGTGCCTGGACAAAAGACAGGGGTTACGAGCAGTACTTC
TRBJ2-7 TRBV11-3 hyperexpanded NA CASSLENRGSYEQYF TGTGCCAGCAGCTTGGAAAACCGGGGGTCCTACGAGCAGTACTTC
TRBJ2-7 TRBV11-3 NA TRBD1 CASSFHGQGPFEQYF TGTGCCAGCAGCTTTCACGGACAGGGGCCTTTCGAGCAGTACTTC
TRBJ2-1 TRBV15 NA TRBD2 CATSRDLAGYNEQFF TGTGCCACCAGCAGAGATCTAGCGGGGTACAATGAGCAGTTCTTC
TRBJ2-1 TRBV25-1 NA TRBD2 CASSRSGSNEQFF TGTGCCAGCAGTAGGAGCGGGAGCAATGAGCAGTTCTTC
TRBJ2-1 TRBV7-5 NA NA CASSLGLSSYNEQFF TGTGCCAGCAGCTTGGGATTGAGCTCCTACAATGAGCAGTTCTTC
TRBJ1-1 TRBV6-8 NA NA CASLIGMNTEAFF TGTGCCAGCCTGATAGGGATGAACACTGAAGCTTTCTTT
TRBJ2-2 TRBV19 NA NA CASSSFWMVWGPVNIGELFF TGTGCCAGTAGCTCCTTTTGGATGGTTTGGGGCCCAGTGAACATCGGGGAGCTGTTTTTT
TRBJ2-3 TRBV5-3 NA TRBD2 CARSLAAAGGPTDTQYF TGTGCCAGAAGCTTGGCCGCAGCGGGGGGGCCAACAGATACGCAGTATTTT
TRBJ1-1 TRBV11-3 NA NA CASSSGPVETGQTEAFF TGTGCCAGCAGCTCGGGCCCCGTTGAGACAGGACAAACTGAAGCTTTCTTT
TRBJ2-3 TRBV11-3 hyperexpanded TRBD2 CASSGSGGASTDTQYF TGTGCCAGCAGTGGGAGCGGGGGGGCTAGCACAGATACGCAGTATTTT
TRBJ2-7 TRBV19 NA NA CASSMRGQPHEQYF TGTGCCAGTAGTATGAGGGGCCAGCCGCACGAGCAGTACTTC
TRBJ2-1 TRBV19 NA TRBD1 CASTAGGWNEQFF TGTGCCAGTACGGCAGGGGGTTGGAATGAGCAGTTCTTC
TRBJ2-5 TRBV28 few TRBD1 CASSFDRAEGETQYF TGTGCCAGCAGTTTTGACAGGGCAGAGGGAGAGACCCAGTACTTC
TRBJ2-3 TRBV19 NA TRBD2 CASSIEASGRTDTQYF TGTGCCAGTAGTATTGAGGCTAGCGGGAGAACAGATACGCAGTATTTT
TRBJ1-6 TRBV11-3 NA NA CASSSGLGNSPLHF TGTGCCAGCAGCTCGGGTCTGGGGAATTCACCCCTCCACTTT
TRBJ2-7 TRBV10-2 NA TRBD2 CASSGSVRGRLGGTGSGQYF TGCGCCAGCAGTGGCTCGGTCCGCGGGAGGTTGGGGGGGACCGGCAGCGGGCAGTACTTC
TRBJ1-2 TRBV6-8 NA TRBD1 CASSYSGTGEYGYTF TGTGCCAGCAGTTACTCCGGGACAGGGGAGTATGGCTACACCTTC
TRBJ2-7 TRBV6-8 NA TRBD2 CASSSPGVAGGFYEQYF TGTGCCAGCAGTTCCCCAGGAGTAGCGGGAGGGTTCTATGAGCAGTACTTC
TRBJ2-4 TRBV28 NA NA CASSSQGAGMNIQYF TGTGCCAGCAGCTCACAGGGCGCAGGTATGAACATTCAGTACTTC
TRBJ2-7 TRBV6-8 NA NA CASRYRRDSAYEQYF TGTGCCAGCAGGTACCGGAGGGACAGCGCCTACGAGCAATACTTC
TRBJ1-2 TRBV29-1 NA NA CSVEGGPYGYTF TGCAGCGTTGAGGGGGGACCCTATGGCTACACCTTC
TRBJ1-1 TRBV6-8 NA TRBD1 CASRDTDRDTEAFF TGTGCCAGCAGAGACACCGACAGGGACACTGAAGCTTTCTTT
TRBJ2-7 TRBV9 NA TRBD2 CASISTGGLDEQYF TGTGCCAGCATCTCAACGGGGGGTCTAGACGAGCAGTACTTC